The 3 T cell receptor beta chains listed next were all sequenced from one sample in a study of blood T cell repertoires in COVID-19. Generated by immunoSEQ multiplex PCR, the TCRdb table keeps only in-frame clones and is missing some. Of fewer than 200,000 clones listed, under 85% were seen once; the top ten hold approximately 12%. Sequencing was performed on PBMCs or T cells enriched from blood (not recorded which). These receptors were taken from a man in his forties or fifties who had recovered from COVID-19.

The V call is TRBV6-1, the J call TRBJ1-2; 7 positions agree with TRBD1. This CDR3 is 15 amino acids long. Germline-derived CDR1 and CDR2 are MNHNS and SASEGT. The V and J ends lost 1 base and 4 bases, in that order; junction bases with no gene match: 6. DNA for the CDR3: TGTGCCAGCAGTGAAGGGACAGGACTGCTCTATGGCTACACCTTC. It encodes CASSEGTGLLYGYTF.

In this sample, this clone turned up once. The genes are TRBV6-5 and TRBJ2-7, with a possible D match to TRBD1 (6 bases). Germline assignment: CDR1 MNHEY and CDR2 SVGAGI. CDR3 length equals 13 residues. Trimming removed 9 bases from V and 5 bases from J, with 17 bases in between. The CDR3: CASPGGLLDEQYF. The CDR3 nucleotides read TGTGCCAGTCCTGGGGGCTTATTGGACGAGCAGTACTTC.

This sequence joins TRBV4-1 and TRBJ2-7; possibly TRBD1 for D (6 bases). The CDR3 runs to 14 residues. From germline, CDR1 is MGHRA and CDR2 YSYEKL. Trimming removed 0 bases from V and 5 bases from J, with 11 bases in between. The CDR3 region is CASSQEWGPDEQYF. The CDR3 nucleotides are TGCGCCAGCAGCCAAGAGTGGGGGCCCGACGAGCAGTACTTC.